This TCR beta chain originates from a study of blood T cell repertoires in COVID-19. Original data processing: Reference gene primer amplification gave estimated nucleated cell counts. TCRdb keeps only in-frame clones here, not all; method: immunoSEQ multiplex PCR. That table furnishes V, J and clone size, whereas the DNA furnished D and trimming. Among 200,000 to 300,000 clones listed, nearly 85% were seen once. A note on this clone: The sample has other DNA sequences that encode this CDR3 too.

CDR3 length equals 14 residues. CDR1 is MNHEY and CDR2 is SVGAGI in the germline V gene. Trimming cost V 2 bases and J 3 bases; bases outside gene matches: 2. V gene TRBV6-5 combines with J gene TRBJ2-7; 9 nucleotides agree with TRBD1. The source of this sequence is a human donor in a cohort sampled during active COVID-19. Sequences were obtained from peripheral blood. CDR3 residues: CASSYGDRVYEQYF. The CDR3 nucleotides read TGTGCCAGCAGTTACGGGGACAGGGTCTACGAGCAGTACTTC.